A selection of T cell receptor beta chains follows, all from one sample in a study of T cells in Graves' hyperthyroidism and ophthalmopathy. TCRdb re-called the multiplex PCR reads through MiXCR, storing one row per CDR3 protein. Seen here are roughly 520,000 distinct CDR3 sequences, around a quarter observed once, and the top ten hold approximately 10%. The sequenced material came from blood. Receptors originate from a woman between 25 and 40 years old with Graves' ophthalmopathy. Both conserved end residues are part of each CDR3. Each record gives: D gene, J gene, clone size, CDR3 length, V gene, CDR3 protein, CDR3 DNA. The D gene is left open where the match is weak. Clone size is given for some rows only: seen once, a few or many times, or a class if the clone is expanded.

>.|TRBJ1-5|many|14|TRBV4-1
CASSQERHLQPQHF
TGCGCCAGCAGCCAAGAGCGACACCTTCAGCCCCAGCATTTT
>.|TRBJ1-1|many|13|TRBV25-1
CASSERGSVEAFF
TGTGCCAGCAGTGAAAGGGGATCGGTTGAAGCTTTCTTT
>TRBD1|TRBJ2-7|.|13|TRBV7-3
CASSPGQAPEQYF
TGTGCCAGCAGCCCAGGACAGGCCCCCGAGCAGTACTTC
>.|TRBJ2-5|many|15|TRBV4-2
CASSQDPGAGETQYF
TGTGCCAGCAGCCAAGACCCAGGGGCGGGAGAGACCCAGTACTTC
>.|TRBJ1-2|many|17|TRBV11-1
CASSYFPDANEDYGYTF
TGTGCCAGCAGCTATTTCCCGGACGCCAACGAGGACTATGGCTACACCTTC
>.|TRBJ1-1|few|14|TRBV6-1
CASRMAQMNTEAFF
TGTGCCAGCAGAATGGCGCAAATGAACACTGAAGCTTTCTTT
>.|TRBJ2-7|.|13|TRBV4-2
CASSPDHPYEQYF
TGTGCCAGCAGCCCTGACCACCCCTACGAGCAGTACTTC
>TRBD1|TRBJ1-5|many|16|TRBV19
CASSRPGTDSNQPQHF
TGTGCCAGTAGCCGACCCGGGACAGATTCTAATCAGCCCCAGCATTTT
>.|TRBJ1-1|.|14|TRBV24-1
CATTVTPNSAEAFF
TGTGCCACCACCGTAACCCCAAATAGCGCTGAAGCTTTCTTT
>TRBD1|TRBJ2-5|many|15|TRBV27
CATSGRQGVRETQYF
TGTGCCACCTCCGGAAGGCAGGGGGTGAGAGAGACCCAGTACTTC
>TRBD1|TRBJ2-7|.|14|TRBV6-2/TRBV6-3
CASTSTGGAYEQYF
TGTGCCAGCACCTCGACAGGGGGGGCCTACGAGCAGTACTTC
>TRBD1|TRBJ2-7|.|15|TRBV6-1
CASRITPGQNYEQYF
TGTGCCAGCAGGATCACGCCGGGACAGAATTACGAGCAGTACTTC
>TRBD2|TRBJ2-5|.|16|TRBV6-1
CASSPTSGPYQETQYF
TGTGCCAGCAGTCCCACTAGCGGACCGTACCAAGAGACCCAGTACTTC
>TRBD1|TRBJ1-2|.|14|TRBV20-1
CSASRQGVNYGYTF
TGCAGTGCCAGTCGACAGGGAGTGAACTATGGCTACACCTTC
>.|TRBJ1-2|many|14|TRBV7-8
CASSFDIYNYGYTF
TGTGCCAGCAGTTTTGACATATATAACTATGGCTACACCTTC
>TRBD2|TRBJ2-7|few|16|TRBV27
CASSLSEGGSYYEQYF
TGTGCCAGCAGTTTATCGGAGGGCGGGAGCTATTACGAGCAGTACTTC
>.|TRBJ2-7|many|12|TRBV6-1
CASSAGKYEQYF
TGTGCCAGCAGTGCCGGAAAGTACGAGCAGTACTTC
>.|TRBJ1-2|many|13|TRBV24-1
CATSEKSGTGYTF
TGTGCCACCAGTGAGAAGTCAGGGACTGGCTACACCTTC
>.|TRBJ2-5|many|15|TRBV6-5
CASSLYRQGQETQYF
TGTGCCAGCAGTCTGTACCGTCAGGGGCAAGAGACCCAGTACTTC
>.|TRBJ2-7|many|14|TRBV4-2
CASSQVVASYEQYF
TGTGCCAGCAGCCAAGTAGTGGCGTCCTACGAGCAGTACTTC
>TRBD1|TRBJ2-7|many|12|TRBV29-1
CSVEGQGAKQYF
TGCAGCGTTGAAGGGCAGGGGGCGAAGCAGTACTTC
>.|TRBJ2-7|.|13|TRBV7-2
CASSLTSLYEQYF
TGTGCCAGCAGCTTAACCTCGCTCTACGAGCAGTACTTC
>.|TRBJ1-2|many|15|TRBV20-1
CSAGGSGDSNYGYTF
TGCAGTGCTGGTGGGTCGGGAGACTCTAACTATGGCTACACCTTC
>.|TRBJ2-7|few|13|TRBV28
CASSLPSGDEQYF
TGTGCCAGCAGCCTACCCTCGGGAGACGAGCAGTACTTC
>.|TRBJ2-7|.|13|TRBV28
CASSPPPTHEQYF
TGCGCCAGCAGCCCCCCGCCCACCCACGAGCAGTACTTC
>.|TRBJ1-5|many|16|TRBV7-8
CASSFSRVYSNQPQHF
TGTGCCAGCAGCTTCTCCCGAGTCTATAGCAATCAGCCCCAGCATTTT
>TRBD2|TRBJ2-4|many|15|TRBV7-9
CASSLAGRGRNIQYF
TGTGCCAGCAGCTTAGCAGGGCGGGGGAGAAACATTCAGTACTTC
>TRBD2|TRBJ2-7|many|14|TRBV28
CATQRGVFSYEQYF
TGTGCCACCCAACGGGGGGTTTTCTCCTACGAGCAGTACTTC
>.|TRBJ1-3|many|15|TRBV10-3
CAISDQTRSGNTIYF
TGTGCCATCAGTGATCAAACCCGCTCTGGAAACACCATATATTTT
>TRBD1|TRBJ2-7|many|14|TRBV6-1
CASRDRGASYEQYF
TGTGCCAGCAGGGACAGGGGGGCATCCTACGAGCAGTACTTC
>.|TRBJ1-1|many|14|TRBV6-4
CASSADAGVTEAFF
TGTGCCAGCAGTGCCGATGCGGGGGTGACTGAAGCTTTCTTT
>.|TRBJ1-2|many|16|TRBV7-6
CASSLEYPGPAEGYTF
TGTGCCAGCAGCTTAGAGTACCCGGGCCCCGCGGAGGGCTACACCTTC
>TRBD1|TRBJ2-5|.|14|TRBV12-3/TRBV12-4
CASSYRGGDEAQYF
TGTGCCAGCAGTTACAGGGGTGGCGATGAGGCCCAGTACTTC